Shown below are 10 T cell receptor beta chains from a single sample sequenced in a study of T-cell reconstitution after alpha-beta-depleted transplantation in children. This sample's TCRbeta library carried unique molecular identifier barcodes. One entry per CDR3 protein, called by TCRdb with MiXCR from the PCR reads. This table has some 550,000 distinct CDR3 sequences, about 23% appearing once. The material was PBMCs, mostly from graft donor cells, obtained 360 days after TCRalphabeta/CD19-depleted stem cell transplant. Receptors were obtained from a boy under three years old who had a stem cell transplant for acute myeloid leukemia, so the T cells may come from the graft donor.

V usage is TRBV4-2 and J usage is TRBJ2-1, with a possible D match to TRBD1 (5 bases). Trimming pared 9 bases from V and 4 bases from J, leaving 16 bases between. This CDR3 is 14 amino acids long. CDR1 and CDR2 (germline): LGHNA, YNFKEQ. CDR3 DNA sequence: TGTGCCAGGAGTTCAGGGCGCCTATACAATGAGCAGTTCTTC. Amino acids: CARSSGRLYNEQFF.

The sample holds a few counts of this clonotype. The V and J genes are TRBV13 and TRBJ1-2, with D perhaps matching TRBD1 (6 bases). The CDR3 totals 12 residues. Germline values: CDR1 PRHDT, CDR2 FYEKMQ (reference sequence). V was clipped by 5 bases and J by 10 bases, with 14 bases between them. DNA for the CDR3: TGTGCCAGCAGCCACAGGGTGGATGTCTACACCTTC. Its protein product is CASSHRVDVYTF.

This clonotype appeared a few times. The CDR3 is CSARDPENTGELFF. The CDR3 coding sequence is TGCAGTGCTAGAGATCCTGAGAACACCGGGGAGCTGTTTTTT. The chain employs TRBV20-1 and TRBJ2-2; D remains unclear. The germline gives CDR1 DFQATT, CDR2 SNEGSKA (reference sequence). The ends were cut back, 0 bases at V and 1 base at J, with 6 bases in the middle. The CDR3 sequence is 14 residues long.

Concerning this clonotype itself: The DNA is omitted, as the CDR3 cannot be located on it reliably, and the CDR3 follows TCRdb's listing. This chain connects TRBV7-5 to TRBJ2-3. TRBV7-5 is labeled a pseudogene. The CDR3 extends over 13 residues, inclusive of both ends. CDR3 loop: CISVPEAPDTQYF.

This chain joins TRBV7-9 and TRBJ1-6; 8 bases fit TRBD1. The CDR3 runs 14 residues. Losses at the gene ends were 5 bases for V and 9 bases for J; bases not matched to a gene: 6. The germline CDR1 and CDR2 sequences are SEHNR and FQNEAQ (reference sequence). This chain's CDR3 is CASSLQGEVSPLHF. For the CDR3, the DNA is TGTGCCAGCAGCCTACAGGGGGAGGTTTCACCCCTCCACTTT. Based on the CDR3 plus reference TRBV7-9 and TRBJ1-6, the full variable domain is DTGVSQNPRHKITKRGQNVTFRCDPISEHNRLYWYRQTLGQGPEFLTYFQNEAQLEKSRLLSDRFSAERPKGSFSTLEIQRTEQGDSAMYLCASSLQGEVSPLHFGNGTRLTVT.

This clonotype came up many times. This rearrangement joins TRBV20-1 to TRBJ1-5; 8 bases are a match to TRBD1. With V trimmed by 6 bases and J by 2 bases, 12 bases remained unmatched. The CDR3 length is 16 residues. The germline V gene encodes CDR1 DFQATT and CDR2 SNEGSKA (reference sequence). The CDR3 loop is CSAGGQGARGNQPQHF. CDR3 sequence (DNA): TGCAGTGCCGGGGGGCAGGGGGCGAGAGGCAATCAGCCCCAGCATTTT.

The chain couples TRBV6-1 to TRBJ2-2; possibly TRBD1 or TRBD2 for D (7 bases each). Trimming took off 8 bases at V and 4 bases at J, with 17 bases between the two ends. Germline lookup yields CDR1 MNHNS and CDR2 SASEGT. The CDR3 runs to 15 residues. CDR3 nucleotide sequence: TGTGCCAGCTGCGGGGGACAGCCCGTCACCGGGGAGCTGTTTTTT. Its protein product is CASCGGQPVTGELFF.

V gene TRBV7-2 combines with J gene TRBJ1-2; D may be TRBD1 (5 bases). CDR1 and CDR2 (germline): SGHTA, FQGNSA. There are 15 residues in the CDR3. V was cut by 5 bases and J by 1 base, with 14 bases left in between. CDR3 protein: CASSPRGLLNYGYTF. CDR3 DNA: TGTGCCAGCAGCCCGCGGGGCCTCCTTAACTATGGCTACACCTTC.

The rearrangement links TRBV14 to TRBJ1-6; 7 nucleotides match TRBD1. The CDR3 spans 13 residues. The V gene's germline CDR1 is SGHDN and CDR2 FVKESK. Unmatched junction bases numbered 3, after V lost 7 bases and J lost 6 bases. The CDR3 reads CASKGAVNSPLHF. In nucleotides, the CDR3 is TGTGCCAGCAAGGGGGCTGTTAATTCACCCCTCCACTTT. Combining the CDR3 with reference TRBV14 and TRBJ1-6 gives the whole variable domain EAGVTQFPSHSVIEKGQTVTLRCDPISGHDNLYWYRRVMGKEIKFLLHFVKESKQDESGMPNNRFLAERTGGTYSTLKVQPAELEDSGVYFCASKGAVNSPLHFGNGTRLTVT.

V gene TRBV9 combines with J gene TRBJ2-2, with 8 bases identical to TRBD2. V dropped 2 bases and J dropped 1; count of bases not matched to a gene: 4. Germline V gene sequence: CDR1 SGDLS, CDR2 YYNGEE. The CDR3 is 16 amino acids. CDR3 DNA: TGTGCCAGCAGCGTTTCCGGGACTAGGAACACCGGGGAGCTGTTTTTT. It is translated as CASSVSGTRNTGELFF.